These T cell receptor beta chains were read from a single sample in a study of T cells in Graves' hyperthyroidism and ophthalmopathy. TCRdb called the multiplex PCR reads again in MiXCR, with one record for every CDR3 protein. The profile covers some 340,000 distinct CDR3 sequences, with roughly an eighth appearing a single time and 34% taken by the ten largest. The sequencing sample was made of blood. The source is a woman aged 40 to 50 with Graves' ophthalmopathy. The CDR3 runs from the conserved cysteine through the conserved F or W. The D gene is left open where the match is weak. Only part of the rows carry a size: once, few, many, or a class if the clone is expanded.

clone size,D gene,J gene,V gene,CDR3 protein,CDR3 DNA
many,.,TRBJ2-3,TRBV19,CASSIPGQVPTDTQYF,TGTGCCAGTAGTATTCCGGGCCAGGTACCAACAGATACGCAGTATTTT
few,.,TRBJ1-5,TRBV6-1,CASEDGGNQPQHF,TGTGCCAGCGAAGACGGGGGCAATCAGCCCCAGCATTTT
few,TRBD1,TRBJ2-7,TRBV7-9,CASSSYGQAPYEQYF,TGTGCCAGCAGCAGCTACGGACAGGCTCCCTACGAGCAGTACTTC
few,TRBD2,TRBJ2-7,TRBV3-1,CASSHGGRAAEQYF,TGTGCCAGCAGCCACGGCGGGAGGGCCGCCGAGCAGTACTTC
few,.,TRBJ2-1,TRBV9,CASSPTEGSYNEQFF,TGTGCCAGCAGCCCCACAGAGGGGTCCTACAATGAGCAGTTCTTC
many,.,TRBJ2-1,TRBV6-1,CASSTSSEQFF,TGTGCCAGCAGTACTAGCAGTGAGCAGTTCTTC
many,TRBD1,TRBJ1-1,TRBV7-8,CASSLTGMGSPEAFF,TGTGCCAGCAGCCTGACAGGGATGGGGAGCCCCGAAGCTTTCTTT
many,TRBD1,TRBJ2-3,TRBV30,CAWTLGQGTVNTQYF,TGTGCCTGGACCCTCGGACAGGGGACTGTGAATACGCAGTATTTT
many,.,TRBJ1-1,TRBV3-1,CASSLFTPGKNTEAFF,TGTGCCAGCAGCCTTTTTACCCCAGGAAAGAACACTGAAGCTTTCTTT
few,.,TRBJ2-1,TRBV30,CAWTMGNEQFF,TGTGCCTGGACTATGGGGAATGAGCAGTTCTTC
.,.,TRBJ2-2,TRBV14,CASSQDGINTGELFF,TGTGCCAGCAGCCAAGACGGGATCAACACCGGGGAGCTGTTTTTT
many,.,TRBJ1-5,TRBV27,CASSPVGRSNQPQHF,TGTGCCAGCAGTCCCGTAGGGCGGAGCAATCAGCCCCAGCATTTT
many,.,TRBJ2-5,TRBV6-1,CASSQDRFIEETQYF,TGTGCCAGCAGCCAAGACAGGTTTATAGAAGAGACCCAGTACTTC
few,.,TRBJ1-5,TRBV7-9,CASSYQSNQPQHF,TGTGCCAGCAGCTATCAAAGTAATCAGCCCCAGCATTTT
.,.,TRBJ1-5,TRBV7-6,CASGGGNNQPQHF,TGTGCCAGCGGCGGGGGAAACAATCAGCCCCAGCATTTT
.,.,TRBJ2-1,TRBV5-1,CASSLGGSRTSYNEQFF,TGCGCCAGCAGCTTGGGAGGATCAAGGACCTCCTACAATGAGCAGTTCTTC
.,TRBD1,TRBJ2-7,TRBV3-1,CASQRQGNYEQYF,TGTGCCAGCCAGAGACAGGGGAACTACGAGCAGTACTTC
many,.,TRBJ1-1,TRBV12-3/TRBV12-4,CASRRTDEAFF,TGTGCCAGCAGACGGACCGATGAAGCTTTCTTT
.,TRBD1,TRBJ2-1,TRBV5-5,CASSLEGAGEQFF,TGTGCCAGCAGCCTTGAGGGGGCGGGCGAGCAGTTCTTC
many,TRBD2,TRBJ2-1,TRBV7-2,CASSASGRFGNEQFF,TGTGCCAGCAGCGCAAGCGGGAGGTTCGGCAATGAGCAGTTCTTC
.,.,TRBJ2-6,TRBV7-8,CASSFYGARSGANVLTF,TGTGCCAGCAGCTTTTACGGGGCTCGCTCTGGGGCCAACGTCCTGACTTTC
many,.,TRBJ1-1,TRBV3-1,CASSQVSYEAFF,TGTGCCAGCAGCCAAGTTTCCTATGAAGCTTTCTTT
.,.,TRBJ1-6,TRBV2,CASSDQLAGQTNSPLHF,TGTGCCAGCAGTGACCAGCTGGCGGGACAAACTAATTCACCCCTCCACTTT
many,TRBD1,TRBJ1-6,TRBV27,CASSSDRGGSPLHF,TGTGCCAGCAGTTCCGACAGGGGAGGTTCACCCCTCCACTTT
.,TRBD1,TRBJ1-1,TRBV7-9,CASSLDRGVGLAFF,TGTGCCAGCAGCTTAGACAGGGGAGTCGGTTTGGCTTTCTTT
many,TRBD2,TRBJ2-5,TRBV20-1,CSALAGALQETQYF,TGCAGTGCATTAGCGGGAGCATTGCAAGAGACCCAGTACTTC
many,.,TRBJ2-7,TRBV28,CASSPPFYLHEQYF,TGTGCCAGCAGTCCTCCTTTCTATCTACACGAGCAGTACTTC
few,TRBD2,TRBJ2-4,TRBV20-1,CSATGGGTRNIQYF,TGCAGTGCTACTGGGGGGGGGACCCGGAACATTCAGTACTTC
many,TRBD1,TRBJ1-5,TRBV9,CASSAGQGGQPQHF,TGTGCCAGCAGCGCCGGACAGGGGGGCCAGCCCCAGCATTTT
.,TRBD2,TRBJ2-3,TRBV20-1,CSARVASGGPDTQYF,TGCAGTGCTAGAGTTGCGAGCGGGGGCCCAGATACGCAGTATTTT
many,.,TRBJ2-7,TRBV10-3,CAISESADEQYF,TGTGCCATCAGTGAGTCCGCGGACGAGCAGTACTTC
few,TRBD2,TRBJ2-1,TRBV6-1,CASSLSGGANNEQFF,TGTGCCAGCAGCCTTAGCGGGGGGGCCAACAATGAGCAGTTCTTC
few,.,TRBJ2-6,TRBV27,CASSLSPFPGANVLTF,TGTGCCAGCAGTTTATCCCCGTTCCCTGGGGCCAACGTCCTGACTTTC
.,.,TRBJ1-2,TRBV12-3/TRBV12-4,CASTPGSTGGYTF,TGTGCCAGCACTCCGGGGTCCACGGGCGGCTACACCTTC
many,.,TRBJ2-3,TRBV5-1,CASSSSGGRDTQYF,TGCGCCAGCAGCTCCTCGGGGGGCCGAGATACGCAGTATTTT
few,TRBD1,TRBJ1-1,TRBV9,CASSPAVQGINTEAFF,TGTGCCAGCAGTCCGGCTGTACAGGGGATTAACACTGAAGCTTTCTTT
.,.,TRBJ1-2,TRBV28,CASSLWGPNYGYTF,TGTGCCAGCAGTTTATGGGGGCCTAACTATGGCTACACCTTC
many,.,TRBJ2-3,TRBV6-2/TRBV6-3,CASSYSQGQTERPATQYF,TGTGCCAGCAGTTACTCTCAGGGCCAAACGGAGAGACCCGCGACGCAGTATTTT
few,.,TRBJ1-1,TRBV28,CASSPRFPDVVNTEAFF,TGTGCCAGCAGCCCTAGATTCCCCGACGTGGTGAACACTGAAGCTTTCTTT
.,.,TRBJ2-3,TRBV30,CAWGLSGPTDTQYF,TGTGCCTGGGGGTTAAGCGGTCCCACAGATACGCAGTATTTT
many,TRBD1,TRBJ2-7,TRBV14,CASRHPTTGGDEQYF,TGTGCCAGCAGGCATCCGACGACAGGGGGGGACGAGCAGTACTTC
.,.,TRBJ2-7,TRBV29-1,CSVGWGDGYEQYF,TGCAGCGTTGGGTGGGGAGACGGCTACGAGCAGTACTTC
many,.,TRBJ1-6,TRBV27,CASSLGVGSPLHF,TGTGCCAGCAGTCTGGGGGTGGGATCACCCCTCCACTTT
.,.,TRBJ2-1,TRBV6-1,CASQKGGGSLNEQFF,TGTGCCAGCCAAAAAGGGGGGGGCAGTCTTAATGAGCAGTTCTTC
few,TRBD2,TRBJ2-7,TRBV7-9,CAIAKGGLSSYEQYF,TGTGCCATCGCGAAGGGAGGGCTTAGCTCCTACGAGCAGTACTTC
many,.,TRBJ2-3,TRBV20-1,CSAEAMAIADTQYF,TGCAGTGCTGAGGCTATGGCCATCGCAGATACGCAGTATTTT
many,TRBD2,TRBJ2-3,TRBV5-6,CASSLVVAGGTDTQYF,TGTGCCAGCAGCTTGGTAGTCGCGGGGGGCACAGATACGCAGTATTTT